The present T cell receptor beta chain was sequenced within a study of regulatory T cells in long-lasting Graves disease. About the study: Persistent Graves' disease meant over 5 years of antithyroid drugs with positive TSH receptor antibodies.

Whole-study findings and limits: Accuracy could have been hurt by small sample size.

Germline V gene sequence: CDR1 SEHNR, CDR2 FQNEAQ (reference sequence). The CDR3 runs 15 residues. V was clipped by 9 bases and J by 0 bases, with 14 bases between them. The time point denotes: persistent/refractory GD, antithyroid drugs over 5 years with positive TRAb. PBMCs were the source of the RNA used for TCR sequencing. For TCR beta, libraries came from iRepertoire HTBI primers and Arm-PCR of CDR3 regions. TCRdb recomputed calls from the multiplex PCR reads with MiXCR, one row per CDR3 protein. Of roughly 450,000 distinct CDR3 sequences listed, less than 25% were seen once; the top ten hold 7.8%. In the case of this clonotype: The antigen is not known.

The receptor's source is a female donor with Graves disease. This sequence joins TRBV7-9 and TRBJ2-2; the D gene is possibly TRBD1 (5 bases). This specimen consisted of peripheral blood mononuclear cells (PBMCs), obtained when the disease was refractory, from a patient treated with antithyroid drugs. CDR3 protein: CASSLDRPNTGELFF. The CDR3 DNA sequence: TGTGCCAGTTCCCTCGACAGACCGAACACCGGGGAGCTGTTTTTT.